Each of the 17 T cell receptor beta chains below was sequenced from the same sample in a study of beta chain features in type 1 diabetes. Study conclusions and caveats: There was a moderate but significant shortening of TCRB CDR3s in all four CD4+ subsets of Type 1 diabetes patients.

Expressed TCRB transcripts were sequenced because the entire RNA isolate underwent reverse transcription. Measured with immunoSEQ multiplex PCR; TCRdb has only the in-frame clones, and not every one. This table has 600,000 to 700,000 clones, roughly 12% appearing once. Their cognate antigens are unknown. Input material: naive CD4+ T cells from blood. Every receptor here comes from a man under 40 with type 1 diabetes.

The rearrangement uses TRBV19 and TRBJ1-1, with D hard to call. Germline V gives CDR1 LNHDA, CDR2 SQIVND (reference sequence). CDR3 size: 12 residues. V was pared by 8 bases and J by 1 base, with 8 bases between. The CDR3 nucleotides are TGTGCCAGTTTTAGAGGGAACACTGAAGCTTTCTTT. Its translation is CASFRGNTEAFF.

V is TRBV5-1 and J is TRBJ2-3; D uncertain. CDR3 length: 14 residues. V was cut by 3 bases and J by 3 bases, with 11 bases left in between. Germline CDR1 reads SGHRS; CDR2 reads YFSETQ. The CDR3 reads CASSSDVHTDTQYF. The CDR3 nucleotides read TGCGCCAGCAGCTCGGACGTCCATACAGATACGCAGTATTTT.

V is TRBV9 and J is TRBJ1-2; tentative D call: TRBD1 (5 bases). Germline CDR1 SGDLS, CDR2 YYNGEE. The CDR3 runs 14 residues. With 0 bases removed from V and 5 bases from J, the gap between germline ends came to 11 bases. The chain's CDR3 is CASSVGTGPYGYTF. The CDR3 DNA reads as TGTGCCAGCAGCGTAGGTACAGGCCCTTATGGCTACACCTTC.

The chain has TRBV7-2 and TRBJ2-7; TRBD1 matches at 7 bases. CDR3 length: 15 residues. In germline, CDR1 is SGHTA, CDR2 FQGNSA. The trim removed 1 base at V and 3 bases at J, leaving 6 bases unmatched. In DNA, the CDR3 is TGTGCCAGCAGCTTAGTCGGGACAGCCAACTACGAGCAGTACTTC. Protein: CASSLVGTANYEQYF.

This clone showed up just a few times. The chain uses TRBV29-1 and TRBJ2-3; the D gene could be TRBD1 or TRBD2 (5 bases each). In germline, CDR1 is SQVTM, CDR2 ANQGSEA. This CDR3 has 14 amino acids. The ends were cut back, 7 bases at V and 1 base at J, with 15 bases in the middle. The CDR3 region is CSAERDVGTDTQYF. The CDR3 nucleotides are TGCAGCGCTGAGAGGGACGTTGGCACAGATACGCAGTATTTT.

The chain recombines TRBV6-6 with TRBJ2-1; 11 nucleotides agree with TRBD1. From germline, CDR1 is MNHNY and CDR2 SVGAGI (reference sequence). V dropped 5 bases and J dropped 0; count of bases not matched to a gene: 3. The CDR3 spans 16 residues. Here the CDR3 DNA reads TGTGCCAGCAGTCAGGGGACAGGGGGCTCCTACAATGAGCAGTTCTTC. Translation gives CASSQGTGGSYNEQFF.

The J gene is TRBJ1-5, the V gene TRBV2, with a weak D call TRBD1 (5 bases). This CDR3 comprises 12 residues. V was cut by 5 bases and J by 6 bases, with 8 bases left in between. Germline CDR1 SNHLY, CDR2 FYNNEI. The CDR3 sequence is CASSPGRQPQHF. CDR3 DNA: TGTGCCAGCAGTCCAGGGCGTCAGCCCCAGCATTTT.

The V call is TRBV28, the J call TRBJ1-5, with TRBD1 identical over 8 bases. The V segment lost 6 bases and the J segment 2 bases; nucleotides outside the gene matches: 6. The CDR3 has 15 amino acids. Germline values: CDR1 MDHEN, CDR2 SYDVKM. The CDR3 region has the DNA TGTGCCAGCAGAGCGGACAGGGTAGGCAATCAGCCCCAGCATTTT. Translating gives CASRADRVGNQPQHF.

This clone has more than one count but fewer than ten. This chain connects TRBV4-1 to TRBJ2-3; the D is unclear. Trimming stripped 0 bases from V and 4 bases from J, with 14 bases between. Looked up from germline, CDR1 is MGHRA and CDR2 is YSYEKL. The CDR3 runs to 16 residues. The CDR3 region is CASSQDWAGRADTQYF. Written as DNA, the CDR3 is TGCGCCAGCAGCCAAGATTGGGCTGGCCGGGCAGATACGCAGTATTTT.

This clone came up a few times. The chain has TRBV7-9 and TRBJ2-2, with TRBD2 matching over 10 bases. Germline CDR1 SEHNR, CDR2 FQNEAQ (reference sequence). The CDR3 covers 16 residues. V lost 6 bases, J lost 3 bases, and 7 bases stayed unmatched. CDR3 amino acids: CASSERTSGDTGELFF. The CDR3 coding sequence is TGTGCCAGCAGTGAAAGGACTAGCGGCGACACCGGGGAGCTGTTTTTT. Variable domain in full (rest from reference TRBV7-9 and TRBJ2-2): DTGVSQNPRHKITKRGQNVTFRCDPISEHNRLYWYRQTLGQGPEFLTYFQNEAQLEKSRLLSDRFSAERPKGSFSTLEIQRTEQGDSAMYLCASSERTSGDTGELFFGEGSRLTVL.

The sample holds a few counts of this clone. This sequence joins TRBV10-2 and TRBJ2-7, with 8 bases lining up with TRBD1. V trimming: 1 base; J trimming: 4 bases; junction bases outside the gene matches: 6. CDR3 length: 15 amino acids. In germline, CDR1 is WSHSY, CDR2 SAAADI. The CDR3 protein is CASSEFDRGAYEQYF. The CDR3 DNA sequence: TGCGCCAGCAGTGAGTTCGACAGGGGAGCTTACGAGCAGTACTTC.

V and J are TRBV5-1 and TRBJ2-5; 11 bases fit TRBD2. Germline CDR1 is SGHRS and CDR2 is YFSETQ. The CDR3 is 17 amino acids. V shed 1 base and J 4 bases; nucleotides not matched to a gene: 9. This CDR3 is CASSLRARTSGGETQYF. The CDR3 DNA reads as TGCGCCAGCAGCTTGCGGGCACGTACTAGCGGGGGAGAGACCCAGTACTTC.

This clone was recorded many times. This sequence joins TRBV10-3 and TRBJ2-3; 15 positions match TRBD2. This CDR3 has 16 residues. Trimming took 6 bases from V and 4 from J; bases not matched to a gene: 5. Germline CDR1 and CDR2: ENHRY and SYGVKD. CDR3 sequence: CAIRPGLAGGADTQYF. The CDR3 bases are TGTGCCATCAGACCGGGACTAGCGGGGGGAGCAGATACGCAGTATTTT.

This clone was detected only a few times. The chain has TRBV10-3 and TRBJ2-5, with 9 nucleotides matching TRBD2. This CDR3 is 16 amino acids long. The J segment lost 2 bases and the V segment lost 3 bases, leaving 7 bases of the junction unmatched. Germline loops: CDR1 ENHRY, CDR2 SYGVKD. The CDR3 DNA follows: TGTGCCATCAGTGAAGGGCGGGGGGGCCCGCAAGAGACCCAGTACTTC. It codes for CAISEGRGGPQETQYF.

J is TRBJ2-3 and V is TRBV5-1; 8 bases align to TRBD1. J was trimmed by 7 bases and V by 7 bases; bases with no gene match: 20. The CDR3 contains 17 residues. Germline loops: CDR1 SGHRS, CDR2 YFSETQ. Written as DNA, the CDR3 is TGCGCCAGCTCGTCCCAGAGACCGGGACAGGCGGGTCATACGCAGTATTTT. Amino acid sequence: CASSSQRPGQAGHTQYF.

This clone turned up a few times. The sample contains more than one DNA sequence encoding this CDR3. The V call is TRBV29-1, the J call TRBJ2-7; D gene unclear. CDR1 and CDR2 from the germline V gene are SQVTM and ANQGSEA. Deletions cut 4 bases from V and 4 bases from J, with 5 bases between. The CDR3 consists of 10 residues. CDR3 DNA: TGCAGCGTTGGAGAGTACGAGCAGTACTTC. Residues: CSVGEYEQYF.

This clone was detected ten times or more. The CDR3 reads CASSLDAQARGYTF. The CDR3 region has the DNA TGTGCCAGCAGCTTAGACGCACAGGCCCGAGGCTACACCTTC. The V call is TRBV7-2, the J call TRBJ1-2; possibly TRBD1 for D (5 bases). Germline-derived CDR1 and CDR2 are SGHTA and FQGNSA. This CDR3 region has 14 residues. The ends were cut back, 1 base at V and 8 bases at J, with 14 bases in the middle.